These 24 T cell receptor beta chains originate from one sample sequenced in a study of cytomegalovirus exposure and HLA in healthy donors. In the PCR, 60 Vbeta and 13 Jbeta primers were used. This table comes from immunoSEQ multiplex PCR, and its TCRdb copy is limited to in-frame clones, with some not included. The sample has nearly 110,000 clones, about three quarters seen once. Sequencing used PBMCs. Receptors originate from a man aged 25 to 40 in good health and CMV-seronegative.

V usage is TRBV27 and J usage is TRBJ2-7; 9 nucleotides agree with TRBD2. CDR3 size: 14 residues. V lost 4 bases to trimming and J lost 4 bases; unmatched junction nucleotides: 5. Germline V gives CDR1 MNHEY, CDR2 SMNVEV (reference sequence). The CDR3 is CASSWREGQYEQYF. CDR3 bases: TGTGCCAGCAGTTGGCGGGAGGGCCAATACGAGCAGTACTTC.

The chain employs TRBV2 and TRBJ1-3; 7 bases are a match to TRBD1. The CDR3 totals 13 residues. V lost 10 bases and J lost 4; bases outside the gene matches: 7. Germline-derived CDR1 and CDR2 are SNHLY and FYNNEI. The CDR3 loop reads CANDRVSGNTIYF. In nucleotides, the CDR3 is TGTGCCAACGACAGGGTTTCGGGAAACACCATATATTTT.

This chain connects TRBV19 to TRBJ1-2, with a tentative D call TRBD1 (5 bases). This CDR3 is 13 amino acids long. V was pared by 3 bases and J by 6 bases, with 11 bases between. CDR1 is LNHDA and CDR2 is SQIVND in the germline V gene (reference sequence). The CDR3 nucleotides are TGTGCCAGTAGTATGGGGGGGTCGGATGGCTACACCTTC. It is translated as CASSMGGSDGYTF.

The chain employs TRBV5-1 and TRBJ2-7; 8 positions match TRBD1. This CDR3 region has 15 residues. The germline gives CDR1 SGHRS, CDR2 YFSETQ. V lost 4 bases to trimming and J lost 2 bases; unmatched junction nucleotides: 8. The CDR3 nucleotides read TGCGCCAGCAGCGGTCAGGGGGCTGGTGCCTACGAGCAGTACTTC. It yields the protein CASSGQGAGAYEQYF.

The chain has TRBV2 and TRBJ2-1; 9 bases map to TRBD1. The CDR3 covers 13 residues. Germline lookup yields CDR1 SNHLY and CDR2 FYNNEI. With V trimmed by 5 bases and J by 7 bases, 3 bases remained unmatched. CDR3 in amino acids: CASSTGQGNEQFF. The CDR3 nucleotides read TGTGCCAGCAGTACGGGACAGGGAAATGAGCAGTTCTTC.

The rearrangement links TRBV27 to TRBJ2-7, with D tentatively TRBD1 (5 bases). Germline CDR1 MNHEY, CDR2 SMNVEV (reference sequence). This CDR3 contains 15 residues. Trimming took off 3 bases at V and 2 bases at J, with 14 bases between the two ends. The CDR3 loop is CASSFLRQGAYEQYF. CDR3 DNA sequence: TGTGCCAGCAGTTTCTTGCGCCAGGGTGCCTACGAGCAGTACTTC.

The V and J genes are TRBV5-1 and TRBJ2-7, with 10 bases aligning to TRBD1. V shed 4 bases, J shed 3 bases, and the junction held 7 bases outside the gene matches. This CDR3 is 15 amino acids long. CDR1 is SGHRS and CDR2 is YFSETQ in the germline V gene. CDR3 sequence: CASSRGTGVLYEQYF. CDR3 nucleotides: TGCGCCAGCAGCCGAGGGACAGGGGTACTCTACGAGCAGTACTTC.

V and J are TRBV11-2 and TRBJ1-1, with a weak D call TRBD1 (6 bases). Deletions cut 0 bases from V and 11 bases from J, with 16 bases between. Germline V gene sequence: CDR1 SGHAT, CDR2 FQNNGV. This CDR3 is 14 amino acids long. The CDR3 DNA is TGTGCCAGCAGCTTAGAAGGGGGGGGAGCGCGGGCTTTCTTT. This sequence encodes CASSLEGGGARAFF.

The genes are TRBV7-9 and TRBJ1-3, with 9 bases aligning to TRBD1. V gave up 5 bases and J gave up 3 bases; unmatched junction bases: 5. From germline, CDR1 is SEHNR and CDR2 FQNEAQ (reference sequence). CDR3 size: 15 residues. The CDR3 protein is CASSVTGGLGNTIYF. As DNA, the CDR3 is TGTGCCAGCAGCGTTACAGGGGGCCTTGGAAACACCATATATTTT. The full variable domain, in which reference TRBV7-9 and TRBJ1-3 provide the parts outside the CDR3, is DTGVSQNPRHKITKRGQNVTFRCDPISEHNRLYWYRQTLGQGPEFLTYFQNEAQLEKSRLLSDRFSAERPKGSFSTLEIQRTEQGDSAMYLCASSVTGGLGNTIYFGEGSWLTVV.

The rearrangement links TRBV2 to TRBJ2-5, with 9 bases identical to TRBD2. The V gene end was trimmed by 8 bases and the J gene end by 4 bases; junction bases not matched to a gene: 11. Germline CDR1 SNHLY, CDR2 FYNNEI. The CDR3 spans 15 residues. The CDR3 loop is CASVNSGRNGETQYF. CDR3 bases: TGTGCCAGCGTTAATAGCGGGAGAAACGGAGAGACCCAGTACTTC.

The CDR3 DNA reads as TGTGCCAGCAGGGATCAAGACAGCTCCTATAATTCACCCCTCCACTTT. Translation gives CASRDQDSSYNSPLHF. The J gene is TRBJ1-6, the V gene TRBV5-4, with D perhaps matching TRBD1 (5 bases). V shed 5 bases and J shed 0 bases, with 12 bases lying between them. This CDR3 contains 16 residues. Per the germline V gene, CDR1 is SGHNT and CDR2 is YYREEE (reference sequence).

CDR3 nucleotide sequence: TGCAGCGTTGCGGTTGGGACAGGGGCCTACGAGCAGTACTTC. This translates into CSVAVGTGAYEQYF. This rearrangement joins TRBV29-1 to TRBJ2-7; 10 bases line up with TRBD1. The germline V gene has CDR1 SQVTM and CDR2 ANQGSEA. The CDR3 consists of 14 residues. Germline trimming cut 4 bases from V and 2 bases from J; bases unmatched to any gene: 5.

The rearrangement links TRBV9 to TRBJ1-1, with no clear D. The CDR3 has 13 residues. The V and J ends lost 0 bases and 11 bases respectively, with 14 bases between them. Per the germline V gene, CDR1 is SGDLS and CDR2 is YYNGEE. The CDR3: CASSVEVGEEAFF. CDR3 nucleotides: TGTGCCAGCAGCGTAGAGGTGGGAGAGGAGGCTTTCTTT.

This clone has a single count. This chain joins TRBV18 and TRBJ2-1; maybe TRBD2 (5 bases). Germline values: CDR1 KGHSH, CDR2 LQKENI. Trimming pared 1 base from V and 8 bases from J, leaving 6 bases between. The CDR3 has 12 amino acids. The DNA of the CDR3 is TGTGCCAGCTCACCACGGCGGGATGAGCAGTTCTTC. Its protein product is CASSPRRDEQFF.

The chain combines TRBV6-1 with TRBJ2-1; 8 positions agree with TRBD1. Germline CDR1 MNHNS, CDR2 SASEGT. Trimming removed 6 bases from V and 9 bases from J; junction bases left unmatched: 10. This CDR3 has 14 residues. CDR3 DNA: TGTGCCAGCAGCCCCGTCCAGGGGGCCGGTGAGCAGTTCTTC. Protein: CASSPVQGAGEQFF.

This clone came up a few times. Distinct nucleotide sequences in the sample also encode this CDR3. The V gene is TRBV11-2, the J gene TRBJ2-1; D unresolved. Per germline, CDR1 SGHAT and CDR2 FQNNGV. Trimming removed 5 bases at V and 8 bases at J, with 7 bases between. The length of the CDR3 is 11 residues. CDR3 loop: CASSPSYEQFF. For the CDR3, the DNA is TGTGCCAGCAGCCCCTCCTATGAGCAGTTCTTC.

The V gene is TRBV5-1, the J gene TRBJ2-5; TRBD1 aligns across 9 bases. The V gene's germline CDR1 is SGHRS and CDR2 YFSETQ. CDR3 length: 17 residues. V lost 5 bases and J lost 3; bases outside the gene matches: 14. CDR3 sequence reads: CASSPEGGTGRKETQYF. CDR3 nucleotides: TGCGCCAGCAGTCCCGAAGGAGGGACAGGGAGAAAAGAGACCCAGTACTTC.

This clone was counted a few times. The chain has TRBV6-5 and TRBJ1-1, with D possibly TRBD1 on 5 matching bases. This CDR3 spans 14 amino acids. V was clipped by 7 bases and J by 2 bases, with 14 bases between them. Germline CDR1 is MNHEY and CDR2 is SVGAGI. CDR3 residues: CASTEAGINTEAFF. In DNA, the CDR3 is TGTGCCAGCACCGAGGCAGGGATAAACACTGAAGCTTTCTTT.

The chain carries TRBV29-1 and TRBJ1-4; 12 nucleotides line up with TRBD1. The CDR3 runs 12 residues. V trimming: 7 bases; J trimming: 8 bases; junction bases outside the gene matches: 2. CDR1 SQVTM and CDR2 ANQGSEA come from the germline V gene. CDR3 sequence reads: CSGGTGGEKLFF. CDR3 sequence (DNA): TGCAGCGGCGGGACAGGGGGCGAAAAACTGTTTTTT.

The sample holds a few counts of this clone. The genes are TRBV6-1 and TRBJ1-1; D gene uncertain. CDR3 length: 15 amino acids. CDR1 MNHNS and CDR2 SASEGT come from the germline V gene. Trimming took 0 bases from V and 4 from J, leaving 12 bases between them. This CDR3 reads CASSEAENYVTEAFF. As DNA, the CDR3 is TGTGCCAGCAGTGAAGCCGAGAACTATGTCACTGAAGCTTTCTTT.

The chain carries TRBV18 and TRBJ2-3, with TRBD2 as a possible D gene (6 bases). V lost 1 base and J lost 6, with 11 bases in between. Germline-derived CDR1 and CDR2 are KGHSH and LQKENI. The CDR3 spans 14 residues. In DNA, the CDR3 is TGTGCCAGCTCACCACGTACTAGCCCCGATACGCAGTATTTT. Translated, it gives CASSPRTSPDTQYF.

J is TRBJ2-1 and V is TRBV29-1; maybe TRBD1 (6 bases). Trimming removed 4 bases from V and 0 bases from J, with 7 bases in between. CDR1 and CDR2 from the germline V gene are SQVTM and ANQGSEA. This CDR3 contains 13 residues. The chain's CDR3 is CSVAGDSYNEQFF. The DNA of the CDR3 is TGCAGCGTTGCAGGGGACTCCTACAATGAGCAGTTCTTC.

V usage is TRBV4-2 and J usage is TRBJ2-1; 10 bases are a match to TRBD2. In germline, CDR1 is LGHNA, CDR2 YNFKEQ. With 1 base clipped from V and 7 bases from J, the junction kept 7 bases outside the gene matches. The CDR3 runs 16 residues. The CDR3, as DNA: TGTGCCAGCAGCCAAGGGGGGAGGACTAGCGGTAATGAGCAGTTCTTC. Translated, it gives CASSQGGRTSGNEQFF.

This clone has a single count. CDR3 DNA: TGTGCCAGCTCACCATGGGCGGGACTTTTGGATGAGCAGTTCTTC. Translated: CASSPWAGLLDEQFF. The chain joins TRBV18 to TRBJ2-1; perhaps TRBD2 as D (6 bases). Trimming left V 2 bases short and J 8 bases short, with 16 bases between. This CDR3 is built from 15 residues. Germline CDR1 and CDR2: KGHSH and LQKENI.